This entry lists 28 T cell receptor beta chains sequenced from one sample in a study of blood T cell repertoires in COVID-19. This table comes from immunoSEQ multiplex PCR, and its TCRdb copy is limited to in-frame clones, with some not included. The top ten clones hold 2% to 2.5% of a sample with 25,000 to 35,000 clones, 92% of them seen once. Input material: peripheral blood. These receptors were collected from a man between 50 and 59 years old with active COVID-19.

V usage is TRBV9 and J usage is TRBJ1-2, with TRBD1 identical over 8 bases. Germline V gene data show CDR1 as SGDLS and CDR2 as YYNGEE. The trim removed 0 bases at V and 8 bases at J, leaving 6 bases unmatched. This CDR3 has 14 amino acids. CDR3 sequence reads: CASSVDAGGLGYTF. The DNA of the CDR3 is TGTGCCAGCAGCGTAGACGCAGGGGGCCTAGGCTACACCTTC.

The genes are TRBV19 and TRBJ1-1; a weak D match, TRBD1 (5 bases). V lost 5 bases and J lost 5, with 15 bases in between. This CDR3 has 14 residues. CDR1 and CDR2 from the germline V gene are LNHDA and SQIVND (reference sequence). CDR3 region: CASSPWGRGTEAFF. In DNA, the CDR3 is TGTGCCAGTAGTCCCTGGGGCCGGGGGACTGAAGCTTTCTTT.

The rearrangement joins TRBV4-1 to TRBJ2-1; 12 bases align to TRBD2. The CDR3 has 16 residues. Per germline, CDR1 MGHRA and CDR2 YSYEKL. V lost 2 bases and J lost 6; bases outside the gene matches: 5. In nucleotides, the CDR3 is TGCGCCAGCAGCCAAAGAGAGACTAGCGGGAGCAATGAGCAGTTCTTC. It translates to CASSQRETSGSNEQFF.

The chain uses TRBV7-6 and TRBJ1-1; 7 bases fit TRBD1. The germline CDR1 and CDR2 sequences are SGHVS and FNYEAQ. The CDR3 loop spans 14 amino acids. Unmatched junction bases numbered 11, after V lost 5 bases and J lost 8 bases. CDR3 protein: CASSQGRGTDEAFF. The CDR3, as DNA: TGTGCCAGCAGCCAAGGCCGAGGGACAGACGAAGCTTTCTTT.

V gene TRBV5-4 combines with J gene TRBJ2-2, with a possible D match to TRBD1 (5 bases). From germline, CDR1 is SGHNT and CDR2 YYREEE (reference sequence). The CDR3 contains 16 residues. Trimming stripped 3 bases from V and 0 bases from J, with 12 bases between. The CDR3 sequence: CASSSYKGTNTGELFF. The CDR3 DNA reads TGTGCCAGCAGCTCTTATAAGGGGACGAACACCGGGGAGCTGTTTTTT.

Concerning this clone: Mismatch with germline at one junction end may stem from a read error. This same CDR3 is encoded by further DNA sequences in the sample. V gene TRBV18 combines with J gene TRBJ2-7, with 8 bases aligning to TRBD1. Germline CDR1 is KGHSH and CDR2 is LQKENI. This CDR3 spans 13 amino acids. This CDR3 is CASSDRASYEQYF. DNA for the CDR3: TGTGCCAGCTCGGACAGGGCCTCCTATGAGCAGTACTTC.

The CDR3 bases are TGTGCCAGCAGCTGGTGGGGGCCGGGCGAGCAGTACTTC. Its translation is CASSWWGPGEQYF. The chain combines TRBV5-4 with TRBJ2-7; tentative D call: TRBD1 (6 bases). The length of the CDR3 is 13 residues. CDR1 and CDR2 (germline): SGHNT, YYREEE (reference sequence). The V and J ends lost 3 bases and 6 bases respectively, with 13 bases between them.

The rearrangement links TRBV7-2 to TRBJ2-3; D uncertain. Germline V CDR1 and CDR2: SGHTA, FQGNSA. Trimming took off 2 bases at V and 5 bases at J, with 2 bases between the two ends. The CDR3 length is 11 residues. The CDR3 DNA is TGTGCCAGCAGCTTACTAGATACGCAGTATTTT. Translation: CASSLLDTQYF.

A few counts support this clone. V gene TRBV3-1 (or the pseudogene TRBV3-2) combines with J gene TRBJ2-7, with D unclear. CDR1 and CDR2 (germline): LGHDT, YNNKEL (reference sequence). Trimming removed 0 bases at V and 7 bases at J, with 7 bases between. CDR3 length equals 12 residues. In DNA form, the CDR3 reads TGTGCCAGCAGCCAAGAATCCCGGGAGCAGTACTTC. This codes for CASSQESREQYF.

The chain has TRBV11-3 and TRBJ2-3; 10 bases fit TRBD2. This CDR3 is built from 14 residues. Trimming removed 5 bases from V and 11 bases from J; junction bases left unmatched: 10. CDR1 and CDR2 (germline): SGHNT, YENEEA. The CDR3 DNA reads as TGTGCCAGCAGCATCTCTAGCGGGAGTCACGGGCAGTATTTT. Its translation: CASSISSGSHGQYF.

The chain carries TRBV5-1 and TRBJ1-3; D gene unclear. Germline V gives CDR1 SGHRS, CDR2 YFSETQ. The CDR3 sequence is 15 residues long. Between the trimmed V and J ends, which lost 4 bases and 0 bases, there was a span of 11 bases. The CDR3 loop reads CASSRDSSSGNTIYF. The DNA of the CDR3 is TGCGCCAGCAGCCGGGATTCCTCCTCTGGAAACACCATATATTTT.

The chain has TRBV27 and TRBJ2-5, with D tentatively TRBD2 (5 bases). Germline lookup yields CDR1 MNHEY and CDR2 SMNVEV (reference sequence). CDR3 size: 11 residues. V was pared by 8 bases and J by 5 bases, with 9 bases between. The CDR3 spells CASGLPETQYF. DNA for the CDR3: TGTGCCAGCGGACTGCCCGAGACCCAGTACTTC.

The V and J genes are TRBV27 and TRBJ2-3; D call uncertain. In germline, CDR1 is MNHEY, CDR2 SMNVEV (reference sequence). This CDR3 has 15 amino acids. V was clipped by 5 bases and J by 0 bases, with 12 bases between them. Here the CDR3 reads CASSIRTASTDTQYF. Written as DNA, the CDR3 is TGTGCCAGCAGTATCCGAACAGCCAGCACAGATACGCAGTATTTT.

The rearrangement links TRBV30 to TRBJ1-6; D remains ambiguous. The CDR3 is made up of 12 amino acids. Trimming removed 5 bases at V and 5 bases at J, with 7 bases between. Germline V lookup: CDR1 GTSNPN, CDR2 SVGIG (reference sequence). The CDR3 here is CAWELDNSPLHF. CDR3 coding DNA: TGTGCCTGGGAACTAGATAATTCACCCCTCCACTTT.

The chain links TRBV23-1 to TRBJ2-2; D ambiguous. TRBV23-1 is marked as an open reading frame, function uncertain. The CDR3 has 17 amino acids. V was clipped by 7 bases and J by 2 bases, with 20 bases between them. The CDR3: CASTKPPYCPNTGELFF. DNA of the CDR3: TGCGCCAGCACCAAGCCCCCGTACTGTCCCAACACCGGGGAGCTGTTTTTT.

J is TRBJ1-5 and V is TRBV6-6; D gene uncertain. CDR3 length: 17 amino acids. Germline values: CDR1 MNHNY, CDR2 SVGAGI (reference sequence). Trimming cost V 5 bases and J 7 bases, with 24 bases left between them. CDR3 DNA sequence: TGTGCCAGCAGTCAATCATTTGGCGGGAGGAGCGGACAGCCCCAGCATTTT. Translation: CASSQSFGGRSGQPQHF.

This sequence joins TRBV5-1 and TRBJ1-1; tentative D call: TRBD1 (5 bases). Germline-derived CDR1 and CDR2 are SGHRS and YFSETQ. There are 16 residues in the CDR3. Trimming pared 2 bases from V and 0 bases from J, leaving 14 bases between. This CDR3 reads CASSFPQESMNTEAFF. The CDR3 nucleotides are TGCGCCAGCAGCTTTCCACAGGAGTCTATGAACACTGAAGCTTTCTTT. The full variable domain, completed using reference TRBV5-1 and TRBJ1-1, is KAGVTQTPRYLIKTRGQQVTLSCSPISGHRSVSWYQQTPGQGLQFLFEYFSETQRNKGNFPGRFSGRQFSNSRSEMNVSTLELGDSALYLCASSFPQESMNTEAFFGQGTRLTVV.

The rearrangement links TRBV5-1 to TRBJ2-1, with 8 bases matching TRBD2. The CDR3 has 16 residues. V lost 0 bases and J lost 4; bases outside the gene matches: 6. The germline V gene has CDR1 SGHRS and CDR2 YFSETQ. The CDR3 here is CASSLAGGTNYNEQFF. CDR3 DNA sequence: TGCGCCAGCAGCTTGGCGGGAGGGACCAATTACAATGAGCAGTTCTTC.

The chain couples TRBV5-1 to TRBJ2-7; 9 bases line up with TRBD1. The germline V gene encodes CDR1 SGHRS and CDR2 YFSETQ. Losses at the gene ends were 4 bases for V and 5 bases for J; bases not matched to a gene: 7. The CDR3 runs 14 residues. Here the CDR3 reads CASSPGQGWDEQYF. CDR3 sequence (DNA): TGCGCCAGCAGCCCGGGACAGGGTTGGGACGAGCAGTACTTC.

This clone has a single count. The chain links TRBV3-1 (or the pseudogene TRBV3-2) to TRBJ2-3; a weak D match, TRBD1 (7 bases). The CDR3 consists of 14 residues. The V gene's germline CDR1 is LGHDT and CDR2 YNNKEL (reference sequence). Trimming took 3 bases from V and 5 from J, leaving 12 bases between them. Here the CDR3 reads CASSQTQGGDTQYF. The CDR3 coding sequence is TGTGCCAGCAGCCAGACCCAGGGGGGAGATACGCAGTATTTT.

The V call is TRBV5-1, the J call TRBJ1-2; D might be TRBD1 (5 bases). Trimming shortened V by 1 base and J by 3 bases, and 13 bases separated the two germline ends. CDR1 is SGHRS, CDR2 YFSETQ, per germline. The CDR3 runs 15 residues. The CDR3 DNA sequence: TGCGCCAGCAGCTTGTTTGGACAACAATACTATGGCTACACCTTC. Amino acids: CASSLFGQQYYGYTF. The variable domain in full, with the rest retrieved from reference TRBV5-1 and TRBJ1-2, is KAGVTQTPRYLIKTRGQQVTLSCSPISGHRSVSWYQQTPGQGLQFLFEYFSETQRNKGNFPGRFSGRQFSNSRSEMNVSTLELGDSALYLCASSLFGQQYYGYTFGSGTRLTVV.

The V gene is TRBV6-5, the J gene TRBJ1-1; D might be TRBD1 (6 bases). Germline CDR1 MNHEY, CDR2 SVGAGI. The CDR3 is 14 amino acids. V dropped 2 bases and J dropped 5 bases, with 12 bases sitting between them. The CDR3 sequence: CASSYDRRRTEAFF. The CDR3, as DNA: TGTGCCAGCAGTTACGACAGGCGTCGAACTGAAGCTTTCTTT.

The genes are TRBV6-5 and TRBJ2-1; TRBD1 matches at 7 bases. V dropped 7 bases and J dropped 9; count of bases not matched to a gene: 12. The length of the CDR3 is 14 residues. Germline values: CDR1 MNHEY, CDR2 SVGAGI. This chain's CDR3 is CASTSQGTVTEQFF. The CDR3 nucleotides are TGTGCCAGCACCAGCCAGGGGACAGTTACTGAGCAGTTCTTC.

The rearrangement links TRBV15 to TRBJ1-2; D ambiguous. Trimming pared 0 bases from V and 4 bases from J, leaving 9 bases between. The germline V gene encodes CDR1 LNHNV and CDR2 YYDKDF (reference sequence). The CDR3 is 14 amino acids. DNA of the CDR3: TGTGCCACCAGCAGAGATCAACAGAGCTATGGCTACACCTTC. The encoded protein is CATSRDQQSYGYTF.

The CDR3 loop reads CASSLYGAGYNQPQHF. CDR3 DNA: TGTGCCAGCAGCTTATATGGGGCAGGATACAATCAGCCCCAGCATTTT. The chain links TRBV7-9 to TRBJ1-5; possibly TRBD1 for D (5 bases). This CDR3 has 16 amino acids. Germline CDR1 SEHNR, CDR2 FQNEAQ (reference sequence). The germline V and J ends were trimmed by 2 bases and 3 bases, with 14 bases remaining between them.

This clone was found once. The chain combines TRBV6-1 with TRBJ2-3; D not resolved. The ends were cut back, 2 bases at V and 2 bases at J, with 5 bases in the middle. This CDR3 contains 13 residues. CDR1 MNHNS and CDR2 SASEGT come from the germline V gene. CDR3 sequence reads: CASSEQFTDTQYF. The CDR3 DNA is TGTGCCAGCAGTGAACAGTTCACAGATACGCAGTATTTT.

V usage is TRBV19 and J usage is TRBJ2-1, with D perhaps matching TRBD2 (6 bases). The CDR3 sequence is 14 residues long. Trimming stripped 5 bases from V and 5 bases from J, with 13 bases between. The germline V gene has CDR1 LNHDA and CDR2 SQIVND (reference sequence). CDR3 DNA sequence: TGTGCCAGTAGTGGGAGACTAGAAAACAATGAGCAGTTCTTC. Its translation is CASSGRLENNEQFF.

V is TRBV5-1 and J is TRBJ2-4; 9 bases fit TRBD1. CDR3 length equals 15 residues. The V and J ends lost 4 bases and 0 bases, in that order; junction bases with no gene match: 2. CDR1 and CDR2 from the germline V gene are SGHRS and YFSETQ. Here the CDR3 reads CASSRDRVAKNIQYF. CDR3 bases: TGCGCCAGCAGCCGGGACAGGGTAGCCAAAAACATTCAGTACTTC.